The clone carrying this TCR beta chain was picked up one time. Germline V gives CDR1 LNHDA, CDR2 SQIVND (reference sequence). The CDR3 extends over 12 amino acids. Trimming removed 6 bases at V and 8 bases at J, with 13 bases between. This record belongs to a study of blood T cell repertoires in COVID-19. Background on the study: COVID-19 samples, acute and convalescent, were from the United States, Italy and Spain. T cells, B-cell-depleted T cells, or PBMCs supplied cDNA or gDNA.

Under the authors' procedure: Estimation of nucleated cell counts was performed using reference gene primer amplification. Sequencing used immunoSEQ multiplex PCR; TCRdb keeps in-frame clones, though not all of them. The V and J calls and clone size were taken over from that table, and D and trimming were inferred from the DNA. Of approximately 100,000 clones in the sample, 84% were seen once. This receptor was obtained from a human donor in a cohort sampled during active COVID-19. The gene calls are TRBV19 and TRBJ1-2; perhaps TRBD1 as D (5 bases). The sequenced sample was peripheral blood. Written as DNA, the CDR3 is TGTGCCAGTAGCGCCAGGGAATTCGGCTACACCTTC. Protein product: CASSAREFGYTF.